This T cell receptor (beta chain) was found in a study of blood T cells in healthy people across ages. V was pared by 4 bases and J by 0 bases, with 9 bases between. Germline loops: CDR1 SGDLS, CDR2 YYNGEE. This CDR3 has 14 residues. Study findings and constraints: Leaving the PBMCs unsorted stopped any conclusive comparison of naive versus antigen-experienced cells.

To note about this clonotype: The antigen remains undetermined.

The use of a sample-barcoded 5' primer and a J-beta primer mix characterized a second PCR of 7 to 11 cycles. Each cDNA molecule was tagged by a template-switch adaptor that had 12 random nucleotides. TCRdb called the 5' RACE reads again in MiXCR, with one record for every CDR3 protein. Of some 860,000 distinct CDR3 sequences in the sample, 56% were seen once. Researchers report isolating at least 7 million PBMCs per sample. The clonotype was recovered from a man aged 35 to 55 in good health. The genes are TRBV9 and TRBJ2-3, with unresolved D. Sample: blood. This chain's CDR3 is CASSKGCSTDTQYF. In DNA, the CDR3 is TGTGCCAGCAGCAAAGGGTGTAGCACAGATACGCAGTATTTT.